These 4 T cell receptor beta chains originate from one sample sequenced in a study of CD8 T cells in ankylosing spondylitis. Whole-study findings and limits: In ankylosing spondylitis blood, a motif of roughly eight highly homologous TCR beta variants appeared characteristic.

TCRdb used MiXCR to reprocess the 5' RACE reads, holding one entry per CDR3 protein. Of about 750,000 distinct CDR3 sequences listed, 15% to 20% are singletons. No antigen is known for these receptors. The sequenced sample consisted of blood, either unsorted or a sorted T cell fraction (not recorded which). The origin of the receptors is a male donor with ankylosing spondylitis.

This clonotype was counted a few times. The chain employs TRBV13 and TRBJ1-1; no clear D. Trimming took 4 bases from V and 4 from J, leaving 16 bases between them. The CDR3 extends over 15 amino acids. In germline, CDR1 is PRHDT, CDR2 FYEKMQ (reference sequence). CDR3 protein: CASSSGRVPITEAFF. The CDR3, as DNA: TGTGCCAGCAGCTCAGGCCGGGTTCCTATCACTGAAGCTTTCTTT.

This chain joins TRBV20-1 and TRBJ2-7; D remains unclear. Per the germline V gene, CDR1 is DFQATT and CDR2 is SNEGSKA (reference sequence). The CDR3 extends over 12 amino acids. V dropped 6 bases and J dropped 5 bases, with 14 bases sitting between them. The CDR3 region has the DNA TGCAGTGCGACACGAAGTTACAACGAGCAGTACTTC. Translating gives CSATRSYNEQYF.

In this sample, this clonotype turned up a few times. In DNA form, the CDR3 reads TGCGCCAGCAGCCCTCGGCTCCAGGGAGGCTTGGACACTGAAGCTTTCTTT. The encoded protein is CASSPRLQGGLDTEAFF. The V and J genes are TRBV4-1 and TRBJ1-1, with a possible D match to TRBD1 (5 bases). The germline V gene has CDR1 MGHRA and CDR2 YSYEKL. Trimming stripped 4 bases from V and 3 bases from J, with 21 bases between. The CDR3 sequence is 17 residues long.

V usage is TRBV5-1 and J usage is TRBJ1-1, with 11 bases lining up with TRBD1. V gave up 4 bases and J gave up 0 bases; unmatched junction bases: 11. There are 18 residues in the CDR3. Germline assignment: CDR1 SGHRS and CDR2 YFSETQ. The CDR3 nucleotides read TGCGCCAGCAGCGCCGGACAGGGGGCCGGGATGTTGAACACTGAAGCTTTCTTT. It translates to CASSAGQGAGMLNTEAFF.